The 18 T cell receptor beta chains below come from one sample, sequenced in a study of blood T cell repertoires in COVID-19. Sequencing was performed with immunoSEQ multiplex PCR; in TCRdb, only in-frame clones are kept and a portion is missing. Here the sample spans some 120,000 clones, about 87% being singletons. The material sequenced was peripheral blood. These receptors came from a woman aged 45-65 years with acute or convalescent COVID-19.

This chain links TRBV7-8 with TRBJ1-1; a weak D match, TRBD1 (5 bases). With 7 bases removed from V and 1 base from J, the gap between germline ends came to 13 bases. The CDR3 sequence is 14 residues long. Per germline, CDR1 SGHVS and CDR2 FQNEAQ. CDR3 region: CASKKRGTNTEAFF. In DNA form, the CDR3 reads TGTGCCAGCAAGAAACGGGGGACGAACACTGAAGCTTTCTTT. Full variable domain (rest looked up from reference TRBV7-8 and TRBJ1-1): GAGVSQSPRYKVAKRGQDVALRCDPISGHVSLFWYQQALGQGPEFLTYFQNEAQLDKSGLPSDRFFAERPEGSVSTLKIQRTQQEDSAVYLCASKKRGTNTEAFFGQGTRLTVV.

The chain employs TRBV3-1 (or the pseudogene TRBV3-2) and TRBJ1-5, with TRBD1 identical over 8 bases. J gave up 5 bases and V 4 bases, and 1 base lay outside the gene matches. The germline V gene has CDR1 LGHDT and CDR2 YNNKEL (reference sequence). This CDR3 is 13 amino acids long. The CDR3 coding sequence is TGTGCCAGCAGCCCGACAGGGGATCAGCCCCAGCATTTT. Amino acids: CASSPTGDQPQHF.

The chain combines TRBV5-5 with TRBJ2-5, with 8 positions matching TRBD2. The CDR3 is 17 residues long. The germline CDR1 and CDR2 sequences are SGHKS and YYEKEE (reference sequence). Trimming cost V 4 bases and J 2 bases; bases outside gene matches: 13. This CDR3 is CASSPGIIAGNQETQYF. The CDR3 DNA is TGTGCCAGCAGCCCTGGGATAATAGCGGGGAATCAAGAGACCCAGTACTTC.

The chain employs TRBV5-4 and TRBJ2-2; TRBD2 matches 12 bases. V was clipped by 2 bases and J by 4 bases; unmatched bases: 3. The CDR3 has 16 residues. Looked up from germline, CDR1 is SGHNT and CDR2 is YYREEE (reference sequence). The CDR3 is CASSLGLAGSTGELFF. CDR3 coding DNA: TGTGCCAGCAGCTTAGGACTAGCGGGAAGCACCGGGGAGCTGTTTTTT.

This clone has a handful of counts. The chain has TRBV19 and TRBJ1-6, with D perhaps TRBD1 (6 bases). CDR1 and CDR2 (germline): LNHDA, SQIVND (reference sequence). This CDR3 has 14 amino acids. Between the trimmed V and J ends, which lost 8 bases and 9 bases, there was a span of 17 bases. For the CDR3, the DNA is TGTGCCAGTGGAGGGGGGGCCCTCGGTTCACCCCTCCACTTT. Residues: CASGGGALGSPLHF.

The rearrangement links TRBV4-3 to TRBJ1-2; 9 nucleotides agree with TRBD1. The CDR3 extends over 14 amino acids. Germline V gene sequence: CDR1 LGHNA, CDR2 YSLEER. Unmatched junction bases numbered 4, after V lost 4 bases and J lost 4 bases. In DNA, the CDR3 is TGCGCCAGCAGCCCGGGACAGGGACTCTATGGCTACACCTTC. It codes for CASSPGQGLYGYTF.

The chain uses TRBV7-2 and TRBJ2-3, with D unresolved. The germline CDR1 and CDR2 sequences are SGHTA and FQGNSA. The CDR3 loop spans 11 amino acids. Trimming stripped 3 bases from V and 14 bases from J, with 12 bases between. The CDR3 reads CASSFLSIWYF. CDR3 nucleotide sequence: TGTGCCAGCAGCTTCCTTTCTATATGGTATTTT.

The chain combines TRBV7-2 with TRBJ1-2; D remains unclear. Germline values: CDR1 SGHTA, CDR2 FQGNSA. The CDR3 has 14 amino acids. V was clipped by 2 bases and J by 4 bases, with 11 bases between them. The CDR3 loop reads CASSLSKAGYGYTF. In nucleotides, the CDR3 is TGTGCCAGCAGCTTATCCAAGGCGGGCTATGGCTACACCTTC.

The count of this clone is one. The genes are TRBV25-1 and TRBJ1-2; tentatively, D is TRBD1 (5 bases). Trimming took 6 bases from V and 3 from J, leaving 8 bases between them. Germline V gene sequence: CDR1 MGHDK, CDR2 SYGVNS. This CDR3 has 12 amino acids. In DNA, the CDR3 is TGTGCCAGCAGCCTAGGGGACTATGGCTACACCTTC. Translating it yields CASSLGDYGYTF.

In nucleotides, the CDR3 is TGTGCCAGCAGCCTCCGTGCCTTTAGCCGGGAAAAACTGTTTTTT. Encoded protein: CASSLRAFSREKLFF. This chain joins TRBV3-1 (or the pseudogene TRBV3-2) and TRBJ1-4; D ambiguous. V was pared by 4 bases and J by 8 bases, with 17 bases between. The CDR3 loop spans 15 amino acids. CDR1 LGHDT and CDR2 YNNKEL come from the germline V gene (reference sequence).

This clone was seen only a few times. The chain couples TRBV2 to TRBJ1-1, with a tentative D call TRBD1 (5 bases). Germline V gene sequence: CDR1 SNHLY, CDR2 FYNNEI. V lost 7 bases to trimming and J lost 1 base, with 10 bases between them. The CDR3 length is 13 residues. CDR3 residues: CASKTGRNTEAFF. In DNA form, the CDR3 reads TGTGCCAGCAAAACAGGCCGGAACACTGAAGCTTTCTTT.

The chain links TRBV4-2 to TRBJ1-2, with 7 nucleotides matching TRBD1. V trimming: 2 bases; J trimming: 7 bases; junction bases outside the gene matches: 7. The germline CDR1 and CDR2 sequences are LGHNA and YNFKEQ. The CDR3 has 14 amino acids. The CDR3 DNA is TGTGCCAGCAGCCAATCTGACAGGGCGGCTGGCTACACCTTC. Translating it yields CASSQSDRAAGYTF.

The rearrangement links TRBV30 to TRBJ2-3; perhaps TRBD2 as D (7 bases). Deletions cut 0 bases from V and 5 bases from J, with 12 bases between. The CDR3 is made up of 14 amino acids. Germline values: CDR1 GTSNPN, CDR2 SVGIG (reference sequence). The CDR3: CAWSVRGAGDTQYF. CDR3 coding DNA: TGTGCCTGGAGTGTACGGGGGGCGGGAGATACGCAGTATTTT.

V is TRBV3-1 (or the pseudogene TRBV3-2) and J is TRBJ2-7; tentatively, D is TRBD1 (6 bases). The CDR3 covers 14 residues. The germline V and J ends were trimmed by 0 bases and 5 bases, with 11 bases remaining between them. CDR1 LGHDT and CDR2 YNNKEL come from the germline V gene (reference sequence). CDR3 sequence reads: CASSQEAGDDEQYF. In nucleotides, the CDR3 is TGTGCCAGCAGCCAAGAAGCAGGGGACGACGAGCAGTACTTC.

CDR3: CASSPMVGQNEKLFF. In nucleotides, the CDR3 is TGTGCCAGCAGCCCAATGGTGGGGCAAAATGAAAAACTGTTTTTT. The gene calls are TRBV9 and TRBJ1-4, with D perhaps matching TRBD1 (5 bases). V was trimmed by 4 bases and J by 5 bases, leaving 15 bases between them. The germline gives CDR1 SGDLS, CDR2 YYNGEE. The CDR3 spans 15 residues.

The V call is TRBV4-1, the J call TRBJ1-2, with 7 bases fitting TRBD1. J gave up 4 bases and V 0 bases, and 5 bases lay outside the gene matches. Per germline, CDR1 MGHRA and CDR2 YSYEKL. This CDR3 contains 15 residues. CDR3 coding DNA: TGCGCCAGCAGCCAAGAAGAGACAGGGCCCTATGGCTACACCTTC. Protein: CASSQEETGPYGYTF.

This clone was seen a few times. The chain joins TRBV7-2 to TRBJ2-1; 7 bases match TRBD2. V gave up 3 bases and J gave up 6 bases; unmatched junction bases: 2. The germline V gene has CDR1 SGHTA and CDR2 FQGNSA. The CDR3 totals 13 residues. CDR3 sequence reads: CASSLGRANEQFF. As DNA, the CDR3 is TGTGCCAGCAGCTTGGGGAGGGCCAATGAGCAGTTCTTC.

The chain has TRBV6-5 and TRBJ1-6; TRBD1 aligns across 11 bases. The CDR3 has 14 residues. Germline CDR1 is MNHEY and CDR2 is SVGAGI. Trimming at V came to 6 bases and at J to 10 bases, leaving 5 bases not matched to a gene. CDR3 loop: CASRGQGARSPLHF. The CDR3 nucleotides read TGTGCCAGCAGAGGACAGGGGGCGCGGTCACCCCTCCACTTT.